This entry features one T cell receptor beta chain sequence. Its target antigen remains unknown. No quality values exist for individual bases; no much larger clone is one base distant. Libraries were built with RACE. For sequencing, a NextSeq 500 was employed. Library preparation attached unique molecular identifiers to individual cDNA molecules for quantitative, reproducible TCR counting. From each blood RNA sample, both TCR alpha and TCR beta chains were sequenced. The published analysis was carried out like this. A median of roughly 99,000 TCRs per sample was observed, with a range of roughly 20,000 to 700,000. The Decombinator software suite was used to annotate the V, J and CDR3 of the TCR reads. Every sample was subsampled to the same number of TCRs (28,000) for the PS versus PT1 abundance plots. TCRs were defined as expanded if absent before sensitization and observed at least eight times at the 2-week time point. TCRdb trimmed public reads at Q25 via fastp, called clones via MiXCR and kept in-frame beta chains. A single entry per CDR3 protein holds the most common genes and DNA from its merged rows. Clone size and V and J calls follow TCRdb, not the original study. The sample yields roughly 100,000 distinct CDR3 sequences; 30% to 35% were counted once. Roughly 2.6% of the sample goes to the ten largest clones.

The time point label, read with the paper, signifies: patch test 3, about 24 weeks after DPC sensitization. The sample's treatment or condition, from its label and the paper: therapeutic diphenylcyclopropenone sensitization with weekly scalp DPC. At each patch-test visit, blood was drawn before the patch test was applied. Patients were considered eligible if aged 18 to 70, diagnosed with alopecia and deemed suitable for DPC therapy, and patients were excluded if pregnant. Unfractionated whole blood was collected in Tempus Blood RNA tubes, and total RNA was extracted from that blood. This sample stems from a study of human T cells and chemical hapten exposure (dated by TCRdb to about 2021). About the full investigation: For sensitization, 2% DPC in acetone was applied to a 2 cm by 2 cm area of upper inner arm skin. Blood samples were taken from patients before sensitization (week 0) and at 2, 6 and about 24 weeks after DPC sensitization. The study tracked peripheral blood TCR repertoire changes in vivo during primary and secondary sensitization to the hapten diphenylcyclopropenone (DPC) in alopecia patients. The libraries were sequenced as a pool, and the TCR yield per sample differed mostly because of small variations in library volumes within the pool. The patient cohort, mostly female, included alopecia areata with under or over 50% scalp involvement, alopecia totalis and alopecia universalis. Throughout the roughly 26-week study period, patients were also given weekly therapeutic DPC doses on the scalp. Twenty-nine alopecia patients provided blood for TCR sequencing at one to four time points (pre-sensitization, 2, 6 and 24 weeks). Patch tests used Finn chambers with 0.01% DPC on the upper back, scored after 6 days by International Contact Dermatitis Research Group standards. Beyond this particular receptor, the publication reports: After repeated subsampling, changes were observed in the strength of the expansion versus patch-test correlation and in the threshold at which the correlation became significant. Compared with pre-sensitization or healthy control sets, expanded TCRs formed significantly more large CDR3 similarity clusters, which is consistent with antigen-driven responses. DPC sensitization did not change the number of TCRs with a frequency above 1 in 1000, and there was no evidence of changes in global repertoire structure. The number of PT1 expanded TCRs positively correlated with patch test score, significant at thresholds 8, 16 and 32 but not 4. Because every patient had alopecia, a presumed autoimmune disease, the patients' immune response might differ from that of healthy individuals.

From the cysteine through the phenylalanine, the CDR3 covers 17 amino acids. CDR3 DNA only is kept here, 51 bases in frame from base 1. V and J are truncated by 6 bases and 5 bases respectively, leaving an intervening sequence of 24 bases. As encoded in the germline V gene, CDR1 is ENHRY while CDR2 is SYGVKD. The origin of this receptor is a man between 40 and 49 years old with alopecia areata. Some clones in this sample may be carry-over from other donors' samples. Sequenced material: whole blood, taken in connection with sensitization to the hapten diphenylcyclopropenone (DPC). The receptor chain draws on TRBV10-3 and TRBJ2-3; perhaps TRBD1 is the D gene, with 6 bases matching. The CDR3 reads CAIRDGETGTILDTQYF. The nucleotide sequence reads TGTGCCATCAGGGACGGGGAGACCGGGACAATACTAGATACGCAGTATTTT.